This T cell receptor beta chain originates from a study of blood T cell repertoires in COVID-19. Study summary: Sites across the United States, Italy and Spain contributed samples from acute and convalescent COVID-19.

V was cut by 8 bases and J by 5 bases, with 12 bases left in between. This CDR3 region has 12 residues. In the original workflow: Using reference gene primer amplification, nucleated cell counts were estimated. This table comes from immunoSEQ multiplex PCR, and its TCRdb copy is limited to in-frame clones, with some not included. The V and J calls and clone size were taken over from that table, and D and trimming were inferred from the DNA. The sample records about 220,000 clones, more than 65% being singletons. This clonotype was obtained from a man aged 45-65 years with active or convalescent COVID-19. The sample taken for sequencing was peripheral blood. The chain employs TRBV23-1 and TRBJ1-2; a possible D gene is TRBD1 (5 bases). TRBV23-1 falls under the ORF class, with uncertain function. CDR3 in amino acids: CASFAGGYGYTF. CDR3 DNA sequence: TGCGCCAGCTTCGCGGGGGGTTATGGCTACACCTTC.